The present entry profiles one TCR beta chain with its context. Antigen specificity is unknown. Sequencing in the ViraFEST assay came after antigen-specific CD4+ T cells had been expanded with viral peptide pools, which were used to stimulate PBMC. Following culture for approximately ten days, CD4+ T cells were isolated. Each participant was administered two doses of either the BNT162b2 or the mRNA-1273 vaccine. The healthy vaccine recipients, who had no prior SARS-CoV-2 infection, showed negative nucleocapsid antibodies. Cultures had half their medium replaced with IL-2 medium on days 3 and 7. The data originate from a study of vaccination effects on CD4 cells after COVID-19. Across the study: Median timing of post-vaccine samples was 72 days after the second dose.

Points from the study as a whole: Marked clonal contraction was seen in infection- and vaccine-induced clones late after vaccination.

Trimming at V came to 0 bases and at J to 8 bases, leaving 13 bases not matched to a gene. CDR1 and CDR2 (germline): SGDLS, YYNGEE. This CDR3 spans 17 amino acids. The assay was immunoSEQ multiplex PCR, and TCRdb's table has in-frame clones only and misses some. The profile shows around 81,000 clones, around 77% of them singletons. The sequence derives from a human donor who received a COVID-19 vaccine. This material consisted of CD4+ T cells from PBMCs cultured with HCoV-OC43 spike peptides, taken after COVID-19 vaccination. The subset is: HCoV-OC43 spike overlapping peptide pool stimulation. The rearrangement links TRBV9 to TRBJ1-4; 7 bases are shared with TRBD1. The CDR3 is CASSVDPGAQGEEKLFF. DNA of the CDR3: TGTGCCAGCAGCGTAGACCCCGGAGCGCAGGGGGAAGAAAAACTGTTTTTT.